This record covers a single TCR beta chain. The CDR3 loop spans 13 amino acids. The V end lost 5 bases, the J end lost 7 bases, and 11 bases lay between the germline ends. Germline CDR1 LNHDA, CDR2 SQIVND (reference sequence). This record comes from a study of regulatory T cells in long-lasting Graves disease. Time point here: newly diagnosed GD, antithyroid drugs for less than 3 months. Scientists built the TCR library using RNA that was extracted from PBMCs. Building the TCR beta libraries relied on iRepertoire HTBI primers, and CDR3 regions underwent Arm-PCR. TCRdb redid the calling of the multiplex PCR reads with MiXCR, one entry per CDR3 protein. The sample consists of a few hundred thousand distinct CDR3 sequences, around 15% of them appearing once. The sample also formed part of further work on T cells in Graves' hyperthyroidism and ophthalmopathy.

The gene calls are TRBV19 and TRBJ2-2; D is perhaps TRBD2 (5 bases). This clonotype was obtained from a man in his forties with Graves disease. The sample consisted of peripheral blood mononuclear cells (PBMCs), taken at new diagnosis, from a patient treated with antithyroid drugs. CDR3 coding DNA: TGTGCCAGTAGTCCGCGGGCGCGCGGGGAGCTGTTTTTT. The encoded protein is CASSPRARGELFF.